Below, one T cell receptor beta chain is given with its context. Germline V gene lookup returns CDR1 LNHNV and CDR2 YYDKDF (reference sequence). The CDR3 is made up of 15 amino acids. V shed 0 bases and J shed 1 base, with 10 bases lying between them. Assay version v3.0 of immunoSEQ was used, and it was run at survey level. Sequencing used immunoSEQ multiplex PCR; TCRdb keeps in-frame clones, though not all of them. The table shows 40,000 to 50,000 clones, with approximately 94% occurring only once. The sample comes from a study of long-term antiretroviral therapy in people with HIV. Specimen: unsorted PBMCs, collected 9.2 years after starting antiretroviral therapy. The source of this sequence is a man aged 25-40 years with HIV. The gene calls are TRBV15 and TRBJ2-7, with D possibly matching TRBD1 (6 bases). The CDR3 region is CATSREGHHSYEQYF. The CDR3 nucleotides read TGTGCCACCAGCAGAGAGGGACACCATTCCTACGAGCAGTACTTC.